The entry below describes one T cell receptor beta chain. Its antigen remains unknown. CDR1 and CDR2 (germline): MNHNS, SASEGT. V lost 2 bases and J 9 bases, leaving 10 bases between the germline ends. The CDR3 is made up of 13 amino acids. It was CD45RO-negative cells, positively selected for CCR7, that made up naive CD8 cells, with terminally differentiated effector memory CD45RA+ cells excluded. HIV-negative, healthy adults without recent acute infections or vaccinations were the donors. Assay used: immunoSEQ multiplex PCR; TCRdb lists only in-frame clones, some missing. The sample includes approximately 1.9 million clones, 93% of them seen just once. These data originate in a study of shared clonotypes between healthy human individuals. Findings and caveats of the study: Only blood underwent sampling, and tissue repertoires likely differ. What naive subsets generally showed was a larger estimated richness than memory subsets showed.

Sequencing was done on a sample of naive CD8+ T cells from PBMCs. The TCR was taken from a man aged 18-30 years in good health. Some clones in this sample may be carry-over from other donors' samples. The chain carries TRBV6-1 and TRBJ2-2; D gene uncertain. The CDR3 nucleotides are TGTGCCAGCAGTGAATGGGCTGTCCGGGAGCTGTTTTTT. Protein sequence: CASSEWAVRELFF.